This TCR beta chain was identified in a study of blood T cells in healthy people across ages. Study-level points and caveats: Versus aged donors, long-lived donors had higher diversity and more naive CD4+ cells.

The CDR3 loop spans 10 amino acids. V lost 4 bases and J lost 4, with 4 bases in between. Germline V CDR1 and CDR2: SQVTM, ANQGSEA. This clonotype turned up a few times. Its antigen is currently unknown. Using a J-beta primer mix together with a sample-barcoded 5' primer, a second PCR was run for roughly 6 to 11 cycles. TCRdb re-called the 5' RACE reads with MiXCR, one entry per CDR3 protein. The profile shows roughly 1,500,000 distinct CDR3 sequences, roughly 32% of them singletons. The V call is TRBV29-1, the J call TRBJ1-1; the D is unclear. Input material: blood. This TCR derives from a woman in her twenties or thirties in good health. The CDR3 DNA sequence: TGCAGCGTTGTTGCCACTGAAGCTTTCTTT. Encoded protein: CSVVATEAFF.